The rows below give T cell receptor beta chains drawn from one sample of a study of shared clonotypes between healthy human individuals. Sequenced by immunoSEQ multiplex PCR; TCRdb stores in-frame clones only, minus some. The table lists 2 million to 3 million clones, around nine tenths of them singletons, with over 0.12% in the top ten. Sequenced: naive CD4+ T cells sorted from blood. All receptors derive from a young man in good health. The CDR3 runs from the conserved cysteine through the conserved F or W. D genes are given only for firm matches. Expanded clones are given a class, and other clones once, few, many or no size at all.

V: TRBV19
length: 15
D: -
J: TRBJ2-1
size: -
DNA: TGTGCCACCACACCGAGGGGGGAGCCCACTCATGAGCAGTTCTTC
CDR3: CATTPRGEPTHEQFF

V: TRBV9
length: 16
D: TRBD1
J: TRBJ2-7
size: once
DNA: TGTGCCAGCAGCGTAGGAGGACGACAGGGTTCCTACGAGCAGTACTTC
CDR3: CASSVGGRQGSYEQYF

V: TRBV18
length: 14
D: TRBD1
J: TRBJ2-7
size: once
DNA: TGTGCCAGCTCACCCGGACAGGTAACCTACGAGCAGTACTTC
CDR3: CASSPGQVTYEQYF

V: TRBV5-4
length: 14
D: -
J: TRBJ2-7
size: once
DNA: TGTGCCAGCAGCCGTATCGGGACTCCCTACGAGCAGTACTTC
CDR3: CASSRIGTPYEQYF

V: TRBV18
length: 12
D: -
J: TRBJ2-5
size: -
DNA: TGTGCCAGCTCACCGCAAGGAGAGACCCAGTACTTC
CDR3: CASSPQGETQYF

V: TRBV30
length: 14
D: TRBD1
J: TRBJ1-5
size: -
DNA: TGTGCCTGGAGTTACGGACAGGGAGGTCAGCCCCAGCATTTT
CDR3: CAWSYGQGGQPQHF

V: TRBV6-5
length: 12
D: -
J: TRBJ1-1
size: -
DNA: TGTGCCAGCAGTTACTCGGGGGCCAAAGCTTTCTTT
CDR3: CASSYSGAKAFF

V: TRBV4-1
length: 17
D: TRBD1
J: TRBJ2-7
size: -
DNA: TGCGCCAGCAGCCAAATCGTTGGGACAGGGATAACCTACGAGCAGTACTTC
CDR3: CASSQIVGTGITYEQYF

V: TRBV5-1
length: 16
D: -
J: TRBJ2-3
size: -
DNA: TGCGCCAGCAGCCCAGGACAGCCTTGGGGCACAGATACGCAGTATTTT
CDR3: CASSPGQPWGTDTQYF

V: TRBV27
length: 14
D: TRBD1
J: TRBJ1-2
size: -
DNA: TGTGCCAGCAGTGTGCAGGGGGCAAACTATGGCTACACCTTC
CDR3: CASSVQGANYGYTF

V: TRBV9
length: 15
D: -
J: TRBJ1-1
size: -
DNA: TGTGCCAGCAGCGTAGGTCAACAGCGGAACACTGAAGCTTTCTTT
CDR3: CASSVGQQRNTEAFF

V: TRBV5-6
length: 14
D: TRBD1
J: TRBJ2-5
size: -
DNA: TGTGCCAGCAGCCCGGACAGGAGCCAAGAGACCCAGTACTTC
CDR3: CASSPDRSQETQYF

V: TRBV11-2
length: 15
D: -
J: TRBJ1-1
size: -
DNA: TGTGCCAGCACCTCCGGGGGGGGTCCCAACACTGAAGCTTTCTTT
CDR3: CASTSGGGPNTEAFF

V: TRBV5-1
length: 13
D: -
J: TRBJ2-3
size: few
DNA: TGCGCCAGCAGCTTGGAGGGCACAGATACGCAGTATTTT
CDR3: CASSLEGTDTQYF

V: TRBV5-1
length: 14
D: -
J: TRBJ2-3
size: -
DNA: TGCGCCAGCAGCTTGGGCCGAGCCCCGCATACGCAGTATTTT
CDR3: CASSLGRAPHTQYF

V: TRBV7-2
length: 13
D: -
J: TRBJ2-7
size: -
DNA: TGTGCCAGCAGCTCACAAGATACCTACGAGCAGTACTTC
CDR3: CASSSQDTYEQYF

V: TRBV7-8
length: 14
D: -
J: TRBJ1-2
size: -
DNA: TGTGCCAGCAGCCCTGGATGGGGAGCAGGAGACTACACCTTC
CDR3: CASSPGWGAGDYTF

V: TRBV10-3
length: 14
D: -
J: TRBJ2-1
size: -
DNA: TGTGCCATCAGTGGGCAGGACTCCTACAATGAGCAGTTCTTC
CDR3: CAISGQDSYNEQFF

V: TRBV4-2
length: 13
D: -
J: TRBJ1-2
size: -
DNA: TGTGCCAGCAGCCAAGATCAAAGGGGGACCTACACCTTC
CDR3: CASSQDQRGTYTF

V: TRBV5-6
length: 14
D: -
J: TRBJ1-2
size: -
DNA: TGTGCCAGCAGCCCAATCCGGGGGAACTATGGCTACACCTTC
CDR3: CASSPIRGNYGYTF

V: TRBV5-1
length: 15
D: TRBD1
J: TRBJ2-7
size: -
DNA: TGCGCCAGCAGCTCCAGGGGACAGGGAGCAGGGGAGCAGTACTTC
CDR3: CASSSRGQGAGEQYF

V: TRBV29-1
length: 12
D: -
J: TRBJ1-2
size: -
DNA: TGCAGCGTTGAGGTACCAGGGGTAGGCTACACCTTC
CDR3: CSVEVPGVGYTF

V: TRBV19
length: 14
D: -
J: TRBJ2-2
size: -
DNA: TGTGCCAGTAGTATCCAGGGTGGGGCCGGGGAGCTGTTTTTT
CDR3: CASSIQGGAGELFF

V: TRBV7-8
length: 16
D: TRBD2
J: TRBJ2-3
size: -
DNA: TGTGCCAGCAGCTTAGGGACTAGCGGGATAACAGATACGCAGTATTTT
CDR3: CASSLGTSGITDTQYF

V: TRBV29-1
length: 11
D: -
J: TRBJ1-1
size: -
DNA: TGCAGCGTATCAACAGCCACTGAAGCTTTCTTT
CDR3: CSVSTATEAFF

V: TRBV4-1
length: 16
D: -
J: TRBJ1-2
size: few
DNA: TGCGCCAGCAGCCCTTTCCAACAGGGAATTTCCTATGGCTACACCTTC
CDR3: CASSPFQQGISYGYTF

V: TRBV14
length: 16
D: TRBD2
J: TRBJ2-3
size: -
DNA: TGTGCCAGCAGCCGGGGGACTAGCGGCATTACAGATACGCAGTATTTT
CDR3: CASSRGTSGITDTQYF